The rows below give T cell receptor beta chains drawn from one sample of a study of blood T cell repertoires in COVID-19. Repertoires were generated with immunoSEQ multiplex PCR, while TCRdb's copy carries only in-frame clones and drops some. This table has about 92,000 clones, 75% to 90% appearing once. The specimen sequenced was peripheral blood. Receptor source: a woman older than 75 with active or convalescent COVID-19. The CDR3 runs from the conserved cysteine through the conserved F or W. A D gene is named only where the DNA matches it firmly. Clone size appears in some rows only: once, few, many, or a class for an expanded clone.

TRBJ1-6 TRBV7-2 NA NA CASSPSGGADNSPLHF TGTGCCAGCAGTCCCTCCGGGGGGGCCGATAATTCACCCCTCCACTTT
TRBJ2-1 TRBV11-2 NA NA CASSFPALGGIEQFF TGTGCCAGCAGCTTCCCCGCCCTGGGAGGCATAGAGCAGTTCTTC
TRBJ1-4 TRBV15 NA NA CATSGTTTNEKLFF TGTGCCACCAGCGGTACAACAACTAATGAAAAACTGTTTTTT
TRBJ1-2 TRBV4-1 NA NA CASSQGSGIEGYTF TGCGCCAGCAGCCAAGGGTCAGGGATCGAGGGCTACACCTTC
TRBJ2-3 TRBV9 TRBD2 NA CASSNQRLAGATDTQYF TGTGCCAGCAGCAACCAGAGACTAGCGGGGGCCACAGATACGCAGTATTTT
TRBJ2-5 TRBV5-4 TRBD2 NA CASTPLAGSQETQYF TGTGCCAGCACCCCACTAGCGGGTAGCCAAGAGACCCAGTACTTC
TRBJ1-1 TRBV19 TRBD1 NA CASSVTGFNTEAFF TGTGCCAGTAGTGTGACAGGGTTTAACACTGAAGCTTTCTTT
TRBJ1-2 TRBV10-3 TRBD1 NA CAISEGQVNYGYTF TGTGCCATCAGTGAGGGACAGGTCAACTATGGCTACACCTTC
TRBJ1-1 TRBV13 NA NA CASSPRRREAFF TGTGCCAGCAGCCCTCGTAGAAGAGAAGCTTTCTTT
TRBJ2-5 TRBV11-2 NA NA CASSLALAVEQYQETQYF TGTGCCAGCAGCTTAGCGTTAGCGGTTGAACAGTACCAAGAGACCCAGTACTTC
TRBJ2-7 TRBV3-1/TRBV3-2 NA NA CASSQRVYEQYF TGTGCCAGCAGCCAACGGGTCTACGAGCAGTACTTC
TRBJ2-3 TRBV9 TRBD2 once CASSVDLAGAADTQYF TGTGCCAGCAGCGTCGATCTAGCGGGTGCGGCAGATACGCAGTATTTT
TRBJ2-7 TRBV12-3/TRBV12-4 TRBD2 NA CASSLRLANEQYF TGTGCCAGCAGTTTACGACTAGCTAACGAGCAGTACTTC
TRBJ2-7 TRBV5-1 NA NA CASSSKGVEQYF TGCGCCAGCAGCTCGAAGGGGGTTGAGCAGTACTTC
TRBJ2-3 TRBV30 TRBD2 NA CAWKLAGGPDTQYF TGTGCCTGGAAGTTAGCGGGAGGGCCGGATACGCAGTATTTT
TRBJ1-3 TRBV2 TRBD1 NA CASQGQGEFGNTIYF TGTGCCAGCCAAGGACAGGGAGAATTTGGAAACACCATATATTTT
TRBJ2-2 TRBV2 NA few CASSRIRTGANTGELFF TGTGCCAGCAGCCGTATTCGAACGGGGGCGAACACCGGGGAGCTGTTTTTT